This T cell receptor (beta chain) was documented in a study of cytotoxic CD8 clonotypes in ibrutinib-treated CLL. Turning to the study itself: Responses: 24 partial, 2 complete; after median approximately six years, approximately 14 stayed remitted, around twelve progressed.

Sequencing was performed with immunoSEQ multiplex PCR; in TCRdb, only in-frame clones are kept and a portion is missing. The top ten hold about 6.7% of the sample, which has 330,000 or so clones, around 66% seen once. With 0 bases removed from V and 0 bases from J, the gap between germline ends came to 14 bases. CDR3 length: 17 amino acids. The V gene's germline CDR1 is SNHLY and CDR2 FYNNEI. This chain links TRBV2 with TRBJ1-1, with D perhaps matching TRBD1 (5 bases). This sequence was found in a human donor with chronic lymphocytic leukemia. Sequencing used PBMCs, obtained after 36 months of ibrutinib treatment. This chain's CDR3 is CASSEAPWDGVNTEAFF. DNA of the CDR3: TGTGCCAGCAGTGAAGCGCCGTGGGACGGCGTGAACACTGAAGCTTTCTTT. The whole variable domain, filled in from reference TRBV2 and TRBJ1-1, reads EPEVTQTPSHQVTQMGQEVILRCVPISNHLYFYWYRQILGQKVEFLVSFYNNEISEKSEIFDDQFSVERPDGSNFTLKIRSTKLEDSAMYFCASSEAPWDGVNTEAFFGQGTRLTVV.